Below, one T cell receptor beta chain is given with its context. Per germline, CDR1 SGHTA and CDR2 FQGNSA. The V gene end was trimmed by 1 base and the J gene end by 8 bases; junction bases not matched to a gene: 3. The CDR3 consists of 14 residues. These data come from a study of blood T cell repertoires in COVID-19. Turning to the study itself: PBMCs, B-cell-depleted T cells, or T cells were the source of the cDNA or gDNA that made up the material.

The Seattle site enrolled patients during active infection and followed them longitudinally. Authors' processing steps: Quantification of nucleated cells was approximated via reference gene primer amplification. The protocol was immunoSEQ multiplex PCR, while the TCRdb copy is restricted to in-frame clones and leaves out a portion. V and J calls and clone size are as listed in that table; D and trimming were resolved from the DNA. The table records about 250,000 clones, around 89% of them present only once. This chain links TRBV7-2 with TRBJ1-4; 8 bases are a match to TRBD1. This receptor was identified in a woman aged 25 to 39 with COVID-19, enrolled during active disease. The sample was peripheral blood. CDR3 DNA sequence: TGTGCCAGCAGCTTAGACAGGGGGAGCGAAAAACTGTTTTTT. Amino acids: CASSLDRGSEKLFF.